This paragraph covers one T cell receptor (beta chain) sequence. Its antigen is unknown. No much larger clone is present one base from it, and per-base qualities are unavailable. This sample stems from a study of blood T cell repertoires in COVID-19 (dated by TCRdb to between 2020 and 2021). Looking at the study overall: Samples from collaborators originated in the United States, Italy and Spain and spanned both the acute and convalescent phases of COVID-19. The prospective study material was composed of cDNA or gDNA derived from T cells, B-cell-depleted T cells, or PBMCs. Subjects who had been exposed to COVID-19, were actively infected with it, or had recovered from it provided the deeply sampled blood TCRbeta repertoires that made up the dataset. The repertoires were released in a freely available public database meant as a resource for research on the immune response to SARS-CoV-2. The samples were drawn from the first 160 participants of the ongoing ImmuneRACE study and from 1,254 subjects provided by 6 global collaborators. Sample metadata almost always included a de-identified subject ID, COVID-19 status, age in years and sex. HLA class I and class II types, where available, came from metadata supplied by the sample provider rather than from assay-based typing.

Whole blood was collected in K2EDTA tubes by collaborating institutions according to the institutions' own protocols. For TCRbeta analysis, collaborators shipped samples as frozen whole blood, isolated PBMCs, or DNA extracted from either of those sample types. TCRbeta CDR3 regions were amplified from genomic DNA using the immunoSEQ Assay, a bias-controlled multiplex PCR. In the source study's methods: Within the assay, amplification of reference gene primers was used to estimate how many nucleated cells each sample contained. To quantify the absolute abundance of each unique TCRbeta CDR3 rearrangement, sequence reads were collapsed and filtered. For each sample, productive Simpson clonality was calculated by taking the square root of Simpson's diversity index across productive rearrangements. This immuneACCESS table, as held by TCRdb, lists in-frame sequences with V and J called but not all clones. Of the missing ones, under half trace to an unresolved V gene in checked studies; the others have no known cause. For V, J and clone size, that table is used; D and trimming come from the DNA. The sample contains 110,000 to 150,000 clones, about four fifths of them found a single time. The ten largest clonotypes hold roughly 8% of the sample.

Relative to germline, V is 2 bases shorter and J is 2 bases shorter, with 16 bases between their ends. From the cysteine through the phenylalanine, the CDR3 covers 16 amino acids. Only the CDR3 portion is preserved as DNA: 48 bases, with reading frame beginning at the first base. The germline V gene encodes CDR1 MNHEY and CDR2 SVGAGI. Results the study describes overall, beyond this receptor: The quantity of clinical and demographic metadata differed by source and by participant and was supplied without curation.

Material: peripheral blood. The rearrangement combines TRBV6-5 with TRBJ2-7, and perhaps TRBD2 as D gene, on 7 matching bases. The sequence was obtained from a human donor in a cohort sampled during active COVID-19. The nucleotides are TGTGCCAGCAGTTACCCCTGGCGGGGGCTACCCTACGAGCAGTACTTC. Its protein is CASSYPWRGLPYEQYF.